A single sample gave rise to the 17 T cell receptor beta chains below, sequenced in a study of cytomegalovirus exposure and HLA in healthy donors. PCR employed 60 Vbeta and 13 Jbeta primers. Sequencing was performed with immunoSEQ multiplex PCR; in TCRdb, only in-frame clones are kept and a portion is missing. The sample contains 90,000 to 120,000 clones, around three quarters of which appear only once. Material for sequencing was PBMCs. The source of these receptors is a female donor in good health and CMV-seropositive.

The chain employs TRBV6-6 and TRBJ1-4; 9 bases map to TRBD1. Germline loops: CDR1 MNHNY, CDR2 SVGAGI (reference sequence). CDR3 length equals 15 residues. V lost 5 bases to trimming and J lost 3 bases; unmatched junction nucleotides: 4. CDR3: CASSQQGASNEKLFF. Written as DNA, the CDR3 is TGTGCCAGCAGTCAACAGGGGGCGTCTAATGAAAAACTGTTTTTT.

The chain links TRBV6-1 to TRBJ2-2, with D tentatively TRBD2 (6 bases). The CDR3 is made up of 12 amino acids. The germline V gene encodes CDR1 MNHNS and CDR2 SASEGT. Trimming left V 5 bases short and J 8 bases short, with 9 bases between. The chain's CDR3 is CASSRGNGELFF. As DNA, the CDR3 is TGTGCCAGCAGTCGGGGGAATGGGGAGCTGTTTTTT.

The V and J genes are TRBV19 and TRBJ1-5; no reliable D call. The V gene's germline CDR1 is LNHDA and CDR2 SQIVND (reference sequence). Trimming took 5 bases from V and 9 from J, leaving 17 bases between them. There are 14 residues in the CDR3. The CDR3 reads CASSVRSEVRPQHF. The CDR3 DNA follows: TGTGCCAGTAGTGTGAGGTCAGAGGTACGGCCCCAGCATTTT.

The V and J genes are TRBV20-1 and TRBJ2-1; tentative D call: TRBD2 (5 bases). Germline V lookup: CDR1 DFQATT, CDR2 SNEGSKA (reference sequence). The CDR3 runs to 10 residues. Deletions cut 5 bases from V and 10 bases from J, with 9 bases between. The CDR3 sequence is CSAGSWEQFF. CDR3 sequence (DNA): TGCAGTGCTGGGAGCTGGGAGCAGTTCTTC.

The gene calls are TRBV4-2 and TRBJ2-2, with 13 nucleotides matching TRBD2. V lost 4 bases and J lost 6; bases outside the gene matches: 5. The CDR3 covers 16 residues. Germline V gene data show CDR1 as LGHNA and CDR2 as YNFKEQ. In nucleotides, the CDR3 is TGTGCCAGCAGCCCCGGACTAGCGGGAGCCCCCGGGGAGCTGTTTTTT. Amino acid sequence: CASSPGLAGAPGELFF.

The chain is built from TRBV2 and TRBJ1-4; 9 nucleotides align to TRBD1. J gave up 8 bases and V 10 bases, and 8 bases lay outside the gene matches. Looked up from germline, CDR1 is SNHLY and CDR2 is FYNNEI. This CDR3 region has 13 residues. The chain's CDR3 is CATTETGGEKLFF. The CDR3 DNA reads as TGTGCCACCACGGAGACAGGGGGAGAAAAACTGTTTTTT.

V is TRBV2 and J is TRBJ2-2, with TRBD1 matching 7 bases. Germline CDR1 reads SNHLY; CDR2 reads FYNNEI. V was clipped by 10 bases and J by 2 bases; unmatched bases: 7. CDR3 length equals 14 residues. The CDR3 DNA follows: TGTGCCACCCAGGGGGTGCTAAACACCGGGGAGCTGTTTTTT. Protein: CATQGVLNTGELFF.

The chain is built from TRBV5-8 and TRBJ2-7; 7 bases are shared with TRBD1. CDR3 length: 14 residues. Germline CDR1 reads SGHTS; CDR2 reads YDEGEE. V shed 7 bases and J 0 bases; nucleotides not matched to a gene: 7. CDR3 residues: CASLEGQYSYEQYF. The DNA of the CDR3 is TGTGCCAGCCTTGAGGGACAGTACTCCTACGAGCAGTACTTC.

The DNA of the CDR3 is TGTGCCAGCAGCTCTCGGGACAGCAACATTCAGTACTTC. Translation gives CASSSRDSNIQYF. The rearrangement uses TRBV5-4 and TRBJ2-4, with 7 bases lining up with TRBD1. The CDR3 loop spans 13 amino acids. V lost 3 bases, J lost 7 bases, and 4 bases stayed unmatched. Germline V gives CDR1 SGHNT, CDR2 YYREEE (reference sequence).

The chain recombines TRBV25-1 with TRBJ2-5, with TRBD1 matching 8 bases. V lost 1 base and J lost 1; bases outside the gene matches: 2. The CDR3 contains 15 residues. Germline-derived CDR1 and CDR2 are MGHDK and SYGVNS. The CDR3 loop reads CASSELDRAQETQYF. CDR3 nucleotide sequence: TGTGCCAGCAGTGAATTGGACAGGGCCCAAGAGACCCAGTACTTC.

This chain uses TRBV15 with TRBJ2-3, with D maybe TRBD1 (6 bases). The CDR3 has 15 residues. V was trimmed by 1 base and J by 2 bases, leaving 10 bases between them. The germline gives CDR1 LNHNV, CDR2 YYDKDF (reference sequence). Here the CDR3 reads CATSRVRGITDTQYF. Written as DNA, the CDR3 is TGTGCCACCAGCAGAGTCAGGGGCATCACAGATACGCAGTATTTT.

With respect to this clone: The junction differs from germline at one of its ends, possibly a read error. The chain is built from TRBV6-5 and TRBJ2-1, with 14 positions matching TRBD2. Germline V gene data show CDR1 as MNHEY and CDR2 as SVGAGI. The CDR3 runs to 16 residues. CDR3 amino acids: CASSHSGTSGSDEQFF. CDR3 DNA sequence: TGTGCCAGCAGTCACTCCGGGACTAGCGGGAGCGATGAGCAGTTCTTC.

The J gene is TRBJ2-6, the V gene TRBV25-1; D is undetermined. This CDR3 has 13 residues. Trimming left V 6 bases short and J 4 bases short, with 7 bases between. The germline gives CDR1 MGHDK, CDR2 SYGVNS. CDR3 sequence (DNA): TGTGCCAGCAGGACATCCGGGGCCAACGTCCTGACTTTC. Amino acids: CASRTSGANVLTF.

This clone appeared a few times. At one boundary the junction diverges from the germline segment, which might be a read error. The chain links TRBV7-9 to TRBJ2-7; maybe TRBD1 (6 bases). The CDR3 sequence is 12 residues long. Germline CDR1 SEHNR, CDR2 FQNEAQ (reference sequence). CDR3 sequence reads: CSSQGSSYEQYF. The CDR3 nucleotides read TGTTCCAGCCAGGGGAGCTCCTACGAGCAGTACTTC.

This clone was counted between two and nine times. This chain links TRBV7-6 with TRBJ2-5; the match to TRBD2 covers 8 bases. The CDR3 consists of 13 residues. The V gene's germline CDR1 is SGHVS and CDR2 FNYEAQ. Trimming removed 3 bases from V and 5 bases from J; junction bases left unmatched: 2. The chain's CDR3 is CASSFPGGETQYF. CDR3 nucleotides: TGTGCCAGCAGCTTCCCGGGAGGGGAGACCCAGTACTTC.

This clone was seen just once. The J gene is TRBJ2-7, the V gene TRBV5-1; TRBD2 matches at 16 bases. The CDR3 is made up of 16 amino acids. Germline V gene data show CDR1 as SGHRS and CDR2 as YFSETQ. V trimming: 4 bases; J trimming: 7 bases; junction bases outside the gene matches: 8. The CDR3, as DNA: TGCGCCAGCAGCCCGGAGGGACTAGCGGGAGGGAGGGAGCAGTACTTC. Translating it yields CASSPEGLAGGREQYF.

The chain couples TRBV7-9 to TRBJ2-5; 7 nucleotides match TRBD2. CDR3 length: 14 residues. V lost 6 bases, J lost 4 bases, and 8 bases stayed unmatched. Germline-derived CDR1 and CDR2 are SEHNR and FQNEAQ (reference sequence). The CDR3 here is CASSSSGVGETQYF. For the CDR3, the DNA is TGTGCCAGCAGTTCTAGCGGAGTCGGAGAGACCCAGTACTTC.